The 18 T cell receptor beta chains below come from one sample, sequenced in a study of shared clonotypes between healthy human individuals. Assay used: immunoSEQ multiplex PCR; TCRdb lists only in-frame clones, some missing. The repertoire has roughly 2.1 million clones, roughly 91% of them found once; the top ten carry over 1.5%. The naive CD8 fraction comprised CD45RO-negative cells positively selected for CCR7 and excluded terminally differentiated effector memory CD45RA+ cells. Specimen: naive CD8+ T cells from PBMCs. The source is a man between 18 and 35 years old in good health. Some clones in this sample may be carry-over from other donors' samples.

The J gene is TRBJ2-7, the V gene TRBV10-3, with a weak D call TRBD2 (5 bases). Trimming took 2 bases from V and 9 from J, leaving 26 bases between them. Germline CDR1 ENHRY, CDR2 SYGVKD. The CDR3 has 17 amino acids. In DNA, the CDR3 is TGTGCCATCAGTGAGACGCTTCCCGGGATCCATATTACTGCGCAGTACTTC. Amino acids: CAISETLPGIHITAQYF.

This chain links TRBV7-2 with TRBJ2-5; 7 bases line up with TRBD1. This CDR3 is 13 amino acids long. V trimming: 6 bases; J trimming: 3 bases; junction bases outside the gene matches: 4. In germline, CDR1 is SGHTA, CDR2 FQGNSA. In nucleotides, the CDR3 is TGTGCCAGCAGTAGGGACAGAAAAGAGACCCAGTACTTC. This translates into CASSRDRKETQYF.

The chain recombines TRBV28 with TRBJ2-2, with D tentatively TRBD2 (6 bases). Trimming removed 5 bases at V and 7 bases at J, with 8 bases between. The CDR3 spans 12 residues. Germline assignment: CDR1 MDHEN and CDR2 SYDVKM. For the CDR3, the DNA is TGTGCCAGCAGTGCGGGACTCGGGGAGCTGTTTTTT. This translates into CASSAGLGELFF.

This chain joins TRBV7-2 and TRBJ2-1, with TRBD2 identical over 11 bases. The junction had 3 bases not matched to a gene; V was cut back by 5 bases and J by 6 bases. The CDR3 sequence is 14 residues long. Looked up from germline, CDR1 is SGHTA and CDR2 is FQGNSA. The CDR3 DNA follows: TGTGCCAGCAGCCTACTAGCGGGAGTCAATGAGCAGTTCTTC. Its protein product is CASSLLAGVNEQFF.

The rearrangement uses TRBV7-2 and TRBJ2-2; D not resolved. Germline CDR1 and CDR2: SGHTA and FQGNSA. Trimming shortened V by 7 bases and J by 6 bases, and 6 bases separated the two germline ends. This CDR3 is 11 amino acids long. In DNA form, the CDR3 reads TGTGCCAGCACCGAATCCGGGGAGCTGTTTTTT. Protein sequence: CASTESGELFF.

The J gene is TRBJ1-4, the V gene TRBV15; 9 bases are shared with TRBD1. Germline V CDR1 and CDR2: LNHNV, YYDKDF (reference sequence). With V trimmed by 5 bases and J by 3 bases, 10 bases remained unmatched. This CDR3 is 17 amino acids long. The CDR3 sequence is CATSGGTGRRPNEKLFF. CDR3 DNA: TGTGCCACCAGCGGAGGGACAGGGCGTCGGCCTAATGAAAAACTGTTTTTT.

The CDR3 sequence is CARSWVGLGVSEQYF. Here the CDR3 DNA reads TGTGCCAGAAGCTGGGTCGGGCTGGGGGTGAGCGAGCAGTACTTC. This chain connects TRBV5-3 to TRBJ2-7; D is possibly TRBD1 or TRBD2 (5 bases each). TRBV5-3 is given ORF status, its function remaining uncertain. The CDR3 runs to 15 residues. Trimming stripped 3 bases from V and 6 bases from J, with 19 bases between.

The chain employs TRBV27 and TRBJ2-2; 13 positions agree with TRBD2. CDR3 length equals 17 residues. V trimming: 5 bases; J trimming: 5 bases; junction bases outside the gene matches: 8. In germline, CDR1 is MNHEY, CDR2 SMNVEV (reference sequence). The CDR3 region is CASSARTSGSRTGELFF. CDR3 in DNA: TGTGCCAGCAGTGCCCGGACTAGCGGGAGTCGTACCGGGGAGCTGTTTTTT.

The chain combines TRBV27 with TRBJ2-7, with D perhaps TRBD2 (5 bases). With 5 bases removed from V and 5 bases from J, the gap between germline ends came to 22 bases. The CDR3 runs to 16 residues. In germline, CDR1 is MNHEY, CDR2 SMNVEV (reference sequence). The CDR3 region is CASSILRTHVNDEQYF. CDR3 bases: TGTGCCAGCAGTATCCTCCGGACTCACGTTAACGACGAGCAGTACTTC.

The chain uses TRBV2 and TRBJ2-7, with D perhaps TRBD1 (6 bases). Germline CDR1 is SNHLY and CDR2 is FYNNEI. This CDR3 has 13 amino acids. Between the trimmed V and J ends, which lost 7 bases and 7 bases, there was a span of 17 bases. This chain's CDR3 is CASNHRVTDEQYF. CDR3 DNA sequence: TGTGCCAGCAACCACAGGGTAACCGATGAGCAGTACTTC.

This chain joins TRBV27 and TRBJ1-3; a weak D match, TRBD1 (5 bases). Germline V gene sequence: CDR1 MNHEY, CDR2 SMNVEV (reference sequence). Deletions cut 9 bases from V and 0 bases from J, with 15 bases between. The CDR3 is 15 amino acids. CDR3 nucleotides: TGTGCCAGTTATGGGGGGGTTAACTCTGGAAACACCATATATTTT. Translated, it gives CASYGGVNSGNTIYF.

V and J are TRBV29-1 and TRBJ2-5, with a tentative D call TRBD1 (6 bases). The CDR3 spans 12 residues. Trimming stripped 8 bases from V and 5 bases from J, with 15 bases between. Germline V CDR1 and CDR2: SQVTM, ANQGSEA. CDR3 DNA sequence: TGCAGCTCACAGACAGGTCCGGAGACCCAGTACTTC. It encodes CSSQTGPETQYF. The entire variable domain, with the rest obtained from reference TRBV29-1 and TRBJ2-5, is as follows: SAVISQKPSRDICQRGTSLTIQCQVDSQVTMMFWYRQQPGQSLTLIATANQGSEATYESGFVIDKFPISRPNLTFSTLTVSNMSPEDSSIYLCSSQTGPETQYFGPGTRLLVL.

This clone came up once. The rearrangement joins TRBV12-5 to TRBJ2-5; weak D call: TRBD2 (6 bases). Trimming cost V 6 bases and J 3 bases, with 17 bases left between them. CDR1 is LGHNT, CDR2 FRNRAP, per germline. There are 15 residues in the CDR3. The CDR3 sequence: CASGPWRERKETQYF. The CDR3 nucleotides are TGTGCTAGTGGACCCTGGCGGGAAAGGAAAGAGACCCAGTACTTC.

This chain connects TRBV7-9 to TRBJ2-2; D is ambiguous. The V gene lost 2 bases and the J gene lost 4 bases, with 8 bases spanning the gap. Germline V gene lookup returns CDR1 SEHNR and CDR2 FQNEAQ (reference sequence). The CDR3 is 14 residues long. CDR3 sequence: CASSLWVVTGELFF. The DNA of the CDR3 is TGTGCCAGCAGCTTATGGGTCGTCACCGGGGAGCTGTTTTTT.

The chain employs TRBV5-4 and TRBJ2-7; 13 nucleotides align to TRBD2. Germline V gives CDR1 SGHNT, CDR2 YYREEE (reference sequence). The CDR3 is made up of 14 amino acids. V lost 4 bases and J lost 5; bases outside the gene matches: 3. CDR3 sequence reads: CASSGTSGIHEQYF. The CDR3, as DNA: TGTGCCAGCAGCGGGACTAGCGGGATACACGAGCAGTACTTC.

The chain couples TRBV9 to TRBJ2-3, with a weak D call TRBD1 (6 bases). V was trimmed by 4 bases and J by 0 bases, leaving 15 bases between them. Per the germline V gene, CDR1 is SGDLS and CDR2 is YYNGEE. The CDR3 is made up of 16 amino acids. The CDR3 region has the DNA TGTGCCAGCAGCACGAACAGGGAGACTAGCACAGATACGCAGTATTTT. Protein sequence: CASSTNRETSTDTQYF.

This clone appeared once. CDR3 protein: CASRVGLTEAFF. CDR3 DNA: TGTGCCAGCAGAGTGGGGCTCACTGAAGCTTTCTTT. The chain carries TRBV27 and TRBJ1-1; D is possibly TRBD1 (5 bases). This CDR3 spans 12 amino acids. V was cut by 6 bases and J by 4 bases, with 9 bases left in between. Germline V lookup: CDR1 MNHEY, CDR2 SMNVEV (reference sequence).

This sequence joins TRBV28 and TRBJ1-5; tentatively, D is TRBD1 (5 bases). V dropped 0 bases and J dropped 3 bases, with 9 bases sitting between them. The CDR3 extends over 15 amino acids. Germline CDR1 reads MDHEN; CDR2 reads SYDVKM. The CDR3 protein is CASSLWQGYNQPQHF. Here the CDR3 DNA reads TGTGCCAGCAGTTTATGGCAGGGCTACAATCAGCCCCAGCATTTT. Based on the CDR3 plus reference TRBV28 and TRBJ1-5, the full variable domain is DVKVTQSSRYLVKRTGEKVFLECVQDMDHENMFWYRQDPGLGLRLIYFSYDVKMKEKGDIPEGYSVSREKKERFSLILESASTNQTSMYLCASSLWQGYNQPQHFGDGTRLSIL.